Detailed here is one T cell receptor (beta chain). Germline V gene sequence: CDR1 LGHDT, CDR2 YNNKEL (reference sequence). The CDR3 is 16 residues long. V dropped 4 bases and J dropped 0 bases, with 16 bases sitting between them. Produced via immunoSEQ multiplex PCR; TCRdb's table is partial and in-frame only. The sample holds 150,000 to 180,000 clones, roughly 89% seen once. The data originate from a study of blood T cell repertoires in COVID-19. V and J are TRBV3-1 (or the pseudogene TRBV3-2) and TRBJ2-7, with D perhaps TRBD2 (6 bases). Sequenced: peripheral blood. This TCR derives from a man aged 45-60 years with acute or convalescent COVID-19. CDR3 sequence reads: CASSPFLGGVSYEQYF. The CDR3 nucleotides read TGTGCCAGCAGCCCCTTTTTGGGGGGTGTCTCCTACGAGCAGTACTTC.